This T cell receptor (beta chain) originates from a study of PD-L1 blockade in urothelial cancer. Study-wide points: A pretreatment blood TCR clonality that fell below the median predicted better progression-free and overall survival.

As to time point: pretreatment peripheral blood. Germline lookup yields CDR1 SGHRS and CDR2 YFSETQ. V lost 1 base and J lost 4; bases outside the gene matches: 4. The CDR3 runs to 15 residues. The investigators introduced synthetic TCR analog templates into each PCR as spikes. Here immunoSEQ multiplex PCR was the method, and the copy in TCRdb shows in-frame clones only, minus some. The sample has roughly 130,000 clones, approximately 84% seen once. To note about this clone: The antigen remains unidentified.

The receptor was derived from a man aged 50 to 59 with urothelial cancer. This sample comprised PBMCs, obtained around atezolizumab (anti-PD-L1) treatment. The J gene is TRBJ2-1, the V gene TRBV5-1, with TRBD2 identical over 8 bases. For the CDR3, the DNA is TGCGCCAGCAGCTTGCGGCGGGAGGCGTACAATGAGCAGTTCTTC. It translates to CASSLRREAYNEQFF.